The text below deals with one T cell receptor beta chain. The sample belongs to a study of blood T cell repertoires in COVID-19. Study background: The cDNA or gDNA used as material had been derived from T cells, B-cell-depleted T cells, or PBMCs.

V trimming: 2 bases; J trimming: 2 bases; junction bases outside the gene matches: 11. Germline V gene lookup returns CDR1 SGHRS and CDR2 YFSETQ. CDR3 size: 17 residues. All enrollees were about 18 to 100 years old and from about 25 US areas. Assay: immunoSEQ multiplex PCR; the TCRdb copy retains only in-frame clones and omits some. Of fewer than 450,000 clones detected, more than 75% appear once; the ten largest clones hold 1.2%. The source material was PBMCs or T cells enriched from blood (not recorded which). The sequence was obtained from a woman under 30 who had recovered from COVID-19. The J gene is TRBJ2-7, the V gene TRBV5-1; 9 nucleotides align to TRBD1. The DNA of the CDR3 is TGCGCCAGCAGCTTAACTGATACAGGGGGCGGAACCTACGAGCAGTACTTC. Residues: CASSLTDTGGGTYEQYF.